The 4 T cell receptor beta chains reported below all come from one sample, sequenced in a study of blood T cell repertoires in COVID-19. Measured with immunoSEQ multiplex PCR; TCRdb has only the in-frame clones, and not every one. In the table there are approximately 250,000 clones, approximately 88% of which are singletons. Sample: PBMCs or T cells enriched from blood (not recorded which). The source of these receptors is a woman aged 40-49 years with acute COVID-19.

This clone was recorded only once. This rearrangement joins TRBV28 to TRBJ2-1; 12 bases fit TRBD1. Germline V CDR1 and CDR2: MDHEN, SYDVKM. With V trimmed by 3 bases and J by 7 bases, 7 bases remained unmatched. There are 16 residues in the CDR3. CDR3 coding DNA: TGTGCCAGCAGTTTCCCGGGACAGGGGGCAGTGAATGAGCAGTTCTTC. It specifies CASSFPGQGAVNEQFF.

The chain couples TRBV11-2 to TRBJ2-1, with D unresolved. The germline V and J ends were trimmed by 7 bases and 3 bases, with 13 bases remaining between them. Germline assignment: CDR1 SGHAT and CDR2 FQNNGV. The CDR3 spans 14 residues. DNA for the CDR3: TGTGCCAGCACCCCCAGTGGTGGCTACAATGAGCAGTTCTTC. Amino acid sequence: CASTPSGGYNEQFF.

V and J are TRBV10-2 and TRBJ2-1; D not certain. This CDR3 comprises 14 residues. Trimming took off 3 bases at V and 3 bases at J, with 9 bases between the two ends. Germline values: CDR1 WSHSY, CDR2 SAAADI. The CDR3 region is CASSDSVHYNEQFF. The CDR3 region has the DNA TGCGCCAGCAGTGACAGTGTTCACTACAATGAGCAGTTCTTC.

The CDR3 DNA reads as TGTGCCATCACTCTGGGGCGCCAAGGAAACACCATATATTTT. This gives the protein CAITLGRQGNTIYF. The J gene is TRBJ1-3, the V gene TRBV10-3; perhaps TRBD1 as D (5 bases). The CDR3 is made up of 14 amino acids. Germline CDR1 reads ENHRY; CDR2 reads SYGVKD. Trimming cost V 7 bases and J 4 bases, with 14 bases left between them.